The 18 T cell receptor beta chains below were found in one sample sequenced in a study of blood T cell repertoires in COVID-19. Here immunoSEQ multiplex PCR was the method, and the copy in TCRdb shows in-frame clones only, minus some. Of roughly 92,000 clones in the sample, around 90% were seen once. The specimen was peripheral blood. Source of these receptors: a woman aged 80 or older with active or convalescent COVID-19.

The V call is TRBV19, the J call TRBJ2-3; maybe TRBD1 (6 bases). Germline V gene lookup returns CDR1 LNHDA and CDR2 SQIVND (reference sequence). This CDR3 spans 14 amino acids. Trimming stripped 7 bases from V and 4 bases from J, with 15 bases between. The CDR3 DNA reads TGTGCCAGTATGTTACAGGGATTGTCAGATACGCAGTATTTT. Translated: CASMLQGLSDTQYF.

The chain is built from TRBV11-2 and TRBJ2-1; D is perhaps TRBD2 (7 bases). CDR1 and CDR2 from the germline V gene are SGHAT and FQNNGV. V lost 5 bases and J lost 9, with 20 bases in between. The CDR3 covers 15 residues. The CDR3 region is CASSHGVGGLSEQFF. For the CDR3, the DNA is TGTGCCAGCAGCCACGGGGTGGGGGGGCTGAGTGAGCAGTTCTTC.

The V gene is TRBV5-6, the J gene TRBJ2-3; 14 bases match TRBD2. This CDR3 has 16 residues. The germline CDR1 and CDR2 sequences are SGHDT and YYEEEE. Trimming cost V 4 bases and J 6 bases; bases outside gene matches: 7. CDR3 sequence reads: CASSIRTSGRPDTQYF. DNA for the CDR3: TGTGCCAGCAGCATCAGGACTAGCGGGAGGCCGGATACGCAGTATTTT.

The J gene is TRBJ2-7, the V gene TRBV19; tentative D call: TRBD2 (5 bases). This CDR3 has 15 residues. V was trimmed by 5 bases and J by 7 bases, leaving 21 bases between them. The germline CDR1 and CDR2 sequences are LNHDA and SQIVND (reference sequence). CDR3 DNA: TGTGCCAGTAGTTCCACTTCCGGCCCGAGGGTAGAGCAGTACTTC. It yields the protein CASSSTSGPRVEQYF.

The chain is built from TRBV4-3 and TRBJ1-5, with D perhaps TRBD1 (6 bases). Germline assignment: CDR1 LGHNA and CDR2 YSLEER. This CDR3 region has 14 residues. With 4 bases removed from V and 6 bases from J, the gap between germline ends came to 13 bases. This CDR3 is CASSPRLGAQPQHF. In DNA form, the CDR3 reads TGCGCCAGCAGCCCGAGGTTGGGGGCTCAGCCCCAGCATTTT.

A remark on this clone: This CDR3 is also generated by other DNA sequences in the sample. This chain connects TRBV28 to TRBJ1-2, with D possibly TRBD1 on 6 matching bases. V was trimmed by 3 bases and J by 4 bases, leaving 15 bases between them. CDR1 and CDR2 from the germline V gene are MDHEN and SYDVKM. The CDR3 loop spans 15 amino acids. The CDR3 here is CASSFGTGKIYGYTF. In DNA form, the CDR3 reads TGTGCCAGCAGTTTTGGCACAGGGAAGATCTATGGCTACACCTTC.

This clone was counted a few times. V and J are TRBV7-2 and TRBJ1-2; 7 bases fit TRBD1. This CDR3 region has 14 residues. In germline, CDR1 is SGHTA, CDR2 FQGNSA. V trimming: 10 bases; J trimming: 0 bases; junction bases outside the gene matches: 8. DNA of the CDR3: TGTGCCACAACCCGACAGGGAGCTAACTATGGCTACACCTTC. This translates into CATTRQGANYGYTF.

In nucleotides, the CDR3 is TGTGCCAGGACCCCTCGAGGGAGGGCCCATGAGCAGTTCTTC. Translated, it gives CARTPRGRAHEQFF. The chain recombines TRBV27 with TRBJ2-1, with 7 bases aligning to TRBD2. The CDR3 loop spans 14 amino acids. Unmatched junction bases numbered 13, after V lost 9 bases and J lost 8 bases. The germline V gene has CDR1 MNHEY and CDR2 SMNVEV (reference sequence).

V is TRBV10-3 and J is TRBJ2-2; 9 nucleotides match TRBD2. With 10 bases clipped from V and 7 bases from J, the junction kept 13 bases outside the gene matches. This CDR3 region has 15 residues. Germline lookup yields CDR1 ENHRY and CDR2 SYGVKD. The CDR3 DNA reads TGTGCCACCCAGGAGGTAGCGGGAGTAGGCGGGGAGCTGTTTTTT. This encodes CATQEVAGVGGELFF.

V gene TRBV7-2 combines with J gene TRBJ2-1, with D possibly being TRBD2 (6 bases). The CDR3 is 15 amino acids. CDR1 and CDR2 (germline): SGHTA, FQGNSA. V lost 1 base to trimming and J lost 3 bases, with 10 bases between them. The DNA of the CDR3 is TGTGCCAGCAGCTTAGGACGGGAGAGCTACAATGAGCAGTTCTTC. Translation gives CASSLGRESYNEQFF.

Comment on this clone: The same CDR3 is also encoded by other DNA sequences in this sample. V is TRBV11-2 and J is TRBJ2-1; D is possibly TRBD2 (6 bases). Germline CDR1 SGHAT, CDR2 FQNNGV. The CDR3 length is 13 residues. The V and J ends lost 3 bases and 4 bases respectively, with 7 bases between them. The CDR3 coding sequence is TGTGCCAGCAGCTTCGGGACTTACAATGAGCAGTTCTTC. Protein sequence: CASSFGTYNEQFF.

This chain joins TRBV7-3 and TRBJ1-1, with D perhaps matching TRBD1 (6 bases). The CDR3 is made up of 13 amino acids. V was trimmed by 6 bases and J by 0 bases, leaving 8 bases between them. Germline lookup yields CDR1 SGHTA and CDR2 FQGTGA. CDR3 sequence: CASRGQMNTEAFF. DNA for the CDR3: TGTGCCAGCAGAGGACAGATGAACACTGAAGCTTTCTTT.

This chain's CDR3 is CASRPGQVHGYTF. The CDR3 nucleotides are TGTGCCAGCAGACCGGGACAAGTGCATGGCTACACCTTC. V gene TRBV2 combines with J gene TRBJ1-2, with D perhaps matching TRBD1 (6 bases). V was shortened by 6 bases and J by 6 bases, with 14 bases between the two germline ends. The germline gives CDR1 SNHLY, CDR2 FYNNEI. This CDR3 is 13 amino acids long.

The V gene is TRBV18, the J gene TRBJ1-1; 7 nucleotides match TRBD1. Unmatched junction bases numbered 15, after V lost 5 bases and J lost 6 bases. The length of the CDR3 is 16 residues. CDR1 KGHSH and CDR2 LQKENI come from the germline V gene. CDR3: CASSVGTEVLFPEAFF. CDR3 bases: TGTGCCAGCTCAGTCGGGACAGAGGTCTTGTTCCCTGAAGCTTTCTTT. The variable domain in full, with the rest retrieved from reference TRBV18 and TRBJ1-1, is NAGVMQNPRHLVRRRGQEARLRCSPMKGHSHVYWYRQLPEEGLKFMVYLQKENIIDESGMPKERFSAEFPKEGPSILRIQQVVRGDSAAYFCASSVGTEVLFPEAFFGQGTRLTVV.

The chain employs TRBV27 and TRBJ1-1; D is perhaps TRBD1 (6 bases). This CDR3 is 18 amino acids long. V lost 0 bases and J 3 bases, leaving 20 bases between the germline ends. Germline CDR1 is MNHEY and CDR2 is SMNVEV (reference sequence). In nucleotides, the CDR3 is TGTGCCAGCAGTTTATCTCTACGGGTGGGCAGGGGAGACACTGAAGCTTTCTTT. It translates to CASSLSLRVGRGDTEAFF.

The genes are TRBV2 and TRBJ2-7; D is perhaps TRBD2 (6 bases). The CDR3 runs 13 residues. Germline lookup yields CDR1 SNHLY and CDR2 FYNNEI. Trimming took off 8 bases at V and 1 base at J, with 12 bases between the two ends. The CDR3 region is CASGRTFSYEQYF. The CDR3 DNA is TGTGCCAGCGGGAGGACTTTTTCCTACGAGCAGTACTTC.

The V gene is TRBV4-3, the J gene TRBJ1-3; 8 nucleotides line up with TRBD1. The V gene's germline CDR1 is LGHNA and CDR2 YSLEER. CDR3 length: 16 residues. Germline trimming cut 3 bases from V and 0 bases from J; bases unmatched to any gene: 4. This CDR3 is CASSQGQEDSGNTIYF. The CDR3 DNA is TGCGCCAGCAGCCAGGGACAGGAAGACTCTGGAAACACCATATATTTT.

The chain combines TRBV30 with TRBJ2-7; tentative D call: TRBD1 (6 bases). Trimming took 2 bases from V and 4 from J, leaving 9 bases between them. CDR3 length: 12 residues. CDR1 is GTSNPN, CDR2 SVGIG, per germline (reference sequence). CDR3 DNA sequence: TGTGCCTGGAGTTTGCAGGGGTACGAGCAGTACTTC. Amino acids: CAWSLQGYEQYF.